The entry that follows covers one TCR beta chain sequence. Germline CDR1 reads MDHEN; CDR2 reads SYDVKM. The CDR3 runs 15 residues. V was shortened by 6 bases and J by 5 bases, with 16 bases between the two germline ends. The data belong to a study of blood T cell repertoires in COVID-19. Across the study: The United States, Italy and Spain supplied acute and convalescent COVID-19 samples. The analysed material was cDNA or gDNA that came from T cells, B-cell-depleted T cells, or PBMCs.

Per the original data handling: Nucleated cell counts were estimated from reference gene primer amplification. Method: immunoSEQ multiplex PCR; TCRdb's copy keeps in-frame clones and lacks some. That table gives V, J and clone size, and the DNA gave D and trimming. The repertoire holds tens of thousands of clones, around 96% seen once, with 3.5% to 5% in the top ten. The chain has TRBV28 and TRBJ1-4; TRBD1 might be the D (6 bases). Sequencing was performed on peripheral blood. The TCR comes from a human donor with active COVID-19. The donor label of this sample is uncertain. CDR3 sequence (DNA): TGTGCCAGCAGCCGGGCACAGGGTAGGAATGAAAAACTGTTTTTT. Its protein is CASSRAQGRNEKLFF.